Below are 31 T cell receptor beta chains sequenced from a single sample in a study of cytomegalovirus exposure and HLA in healthy donors. A multiplex PCR was run with 60 Vbeta primers and 13 Jbeta primers. Clones were read by immunoSEQ multiplex PCR, and TCRdb kept only the in-frame ones, dropping some. The table records about 160,000 clones, around 80% of them present only once. What was sequenced was PBMCs. The receptors derive from a boy younger than 10 in good health and CMV-seronegative.

This rearrangement joins TRBV7-8 to TRBJ1-1, with a possible D match to TRBD1 (6 bases). Trimming shortened V by 7 bases and J by 2 bases, and 11 bases separated the two germline ends. Germline V CDR1 and CDR2: SGHVS, FQNEAQ. CDR3 length equals 13 residues. CDR3 nucleotide sequence: TGTGCCAGCACCCGGGACACTAACACTGAAGCTTTCTTT. Protein product: CASTRDTNTEAFF.

Only one count was recorded for this clone. The chain is built from TRBV27 and TRBJ1-2; TRBD1 matches 7 bases. Per germline, CDR1 MNHEY and CDR2 SMNVEV (reference sequence). V shed 3 bases, J shed 6 bases, and the junction held 7 bases outside the gene matches. CDR3 length: 14 amino acids. The CDR3 sequence: CASSFGQGVNGYTF. CDR3 coding DNA: TGTGCCAGCAGTTTTGGGCAGGGGGTTAATGGCTACACCTTC.

J is TRBJ2-5 and V is TRBV10-3; D unclear. Germline CDR1 reads ENHRY; CDR2 reads SYGVKD. V shed 6 bases and J shed 1 base, with 9 bases lying between them. The CDR3 has 13 residues. The DNA for the CDR3 is TGTGCCATCAGAGCTAGTGTCCAAGAGACCCAGTACTTC. It encodes CAIRASVQETQYF.

J is TRBJ2-1 and V is TRBV9, with D maybe TRBD2 (5 bases). The germline V gene encodes CDR1 SGDLS and CDR2 YYNGEE. Trimming stripped 2 bases from V and 8 bases from J, with 23 bases between. CDR3 length equals 17 residues. CDR3 protein: CASSVEDFLRVVDEQFF. CDR3 DNA sequence: TGTGCCAGCAGCGTCGAGGACTTCCTTCGGGTGGTCGATGAGCAGTTCTTC.

The chain joins TRBV5-6 to TRBJ1-5; D perhaps matches TRBD1 (6 bases). The CDR3 is 14 amino acids. CDR1 and CDR2 from the germline V gene are SGHDT and YYEEEE. V was shortened by 1 base and J by 4 bases, with 9 bases between the two germline ends. The DNA of the CDR3 is TGTGCCAGCAGCTTGACAGGGCGGAATCAGCCCCAGCATTTT. Translation: CASSLTGRNQPQHF.

The chain employs TRBV5-6 and TRBJ2-3, with 11 bases lining up with TRBD2. Germline assignment: CDR1 SGHDT and CDR2 YYEEEE. J gave up 2 bases and V 0 bases, and 8 bases lay outside the gene matches. This CDR3 has 18 amino acids. Written as DNA, the CDR3 is TGTGCCAGCAGCTTGGGACTAGCGGGATTTCGGGTCACAGATACGCAGTATTTT. Translating gives CASSLGLAGFRVTDTQYF.

The chain employs TRBV15 and TRBJ2-2; 9 nucleotides line up with TRBD1. V was pared by 8 bases and J by 7 bases, with 8 bases of the junction left unmatched. The germline V gene has CDR1 LNHNV and CDR2 YYDKDF (reference sequence). This CDR3 spans 14 amino acids. The CDR3 region has the DNA TGTGCCACCCGGGCACAGGGGGCTGGCGGGGAGCTGTTTTTT. Protein sequence: CATRAQGAGGELFF.

The V call is TRBV11-2, the J call TRBJ2-1, with a weak D call TRBD1 (6 bases). Germline V lookup: CDR1 SGHAT, CDR2 FQNNGV. CDR3 size: 17 residues. The V and J ends lost 1 base and 7 bases respectively, with 20 bases between them. CDR3 residues: CASSLAARVQGTNEQFF. CDR3 DNA: TGTGCCAGCAGCTTAGCTGCCCGTGTACAGGGTACGAATGAGCAGTTCTTC. The full variable domain, rest sourced from reference TRBV11-2 and TRBJ2-1, is EAGVAQSPRYKIIEKRQSVAFWCNPISGHATLYWYQQILGQGPKLLIQFQNNGVVDDSQLPKDRFSAERLKGVDSTLKIQPAKLEDSAVYLCASSLAARVQGTNEQFFGPGTRLTVL.

The chain couples TRBV2 to TRBJ1-4; TRBD1 is a possible D gene (6 bases). The germline V and J ends were trimmed by 2 bases and 6 bases, with 10 bases remaining between them. The V gene's germline CDR1 is SNHLY and CDR2 FYNNEI. The CDR3 sequence is 14 residues long. The CDR3 loop reads CASSESGGDEKLFF. In nucleotides, the CDR3 is TGTGCCAGCAGTGAATCGGGGGGCGATGAAAAACTGTTTTTT.

V usage is TRBV7-9 and J usage is TRBJ1-1, with 7 bases matching TRBD1. This CDR3 has 17 amino acids. Trimming at V came to 5 bases and at J to 8 bases, leaving 20 bases not matched to a gene. CDR1 is SEHNR and CDR2 is FQNEAQ in the germline V gene (reference sequence). The CDR3 here is CASSPPPGERGHGEAFF. CDR3 DNA: TGTGCCAGCAGCCCCCCCCCGGGAGAGAGGGGGCATGGGGAAGCTTTCTTT.

This chain uses TRBV4-2 with TRBJ2-5; tentatively, D is TRBD2 (5 bases). The CDR3 loop spans 12 amino acids. The germline gives CDR1 LGHNA, CDR2 YNFKEQ. V was cut by 3 bases and J by 6 bases, with 8 bases left in between. CDR3 protein: CASSQDWQTQYF. Here the CDR3 DNA reads TGTGCCAGCAGCCAGGACTGGCAGACCCAGTACTTC.

J is TRBJ2-3 and V is TRBV11-2; TRBD2 agrees at 12 bases. V trimming: 5 bases; J trimming: 6 bases; junction bases outside the gene matches: 9. This CDR3 is 16 amino acids long. Germline CDR1 and CDR2: SGHAT and FQNNGV. For the CDR3, the DNA is TGTGCCAGCAGCCCGCTAGCGGGAGGGCCATTTGATACGCAGTATTTT. Its translation: CASSPLAGGPFDTQYF.

This sequence joins TRBV5-1 and TRBJ2-5; D is perhaps TRBD1 (5 bases). CDR3 size: 12 residues. The germline V and J ends were trimmed by 7 bases and 4 bases, with 11 bases remaining between them. Germline V lookup: CDR1 SGHRS, CDR2 YFSETQ. The DNA of the CDR3 is TGCGCCAGCTTAGGGGTTGGAGAGACCCAGTACTTC. It is translated as CASLGVGETQYF.

The chain carries TRBV6-1 and TRBJ1-1; 9 nucleotides line up with TRBD1. The CDR3 runs to 14 residues. The V gene's germline CDR1 is MNHNS and CDR2 SASEGT. V trimming: 6 bases; J trimming: 1 base; junction bases outside the gene matches: 3. The CDR3 DNA reads as TGTGCCAGCAGGGTGGGACAGGGGAACACTGAAGCTTTCTTT. This encodes CASRVGQGNTEAFF.

The rearrangement uses TRBV5-4 and TRBJ2-5; TRBD2 matches at 10 bases. There are 14 residues in the CDR3. Germline CDR1 SGHNT, CDR2 YYREEE (reference sequence). V gave up 4 bases and J gave up 5 bases; unmatched junction bases: 5. CDR3 DNA: TGTGCCAGCAGCCCCGGGACTAGCGCGGAGACCCAGTACTTC. It encodes CASSPGTSAETQYF.

V and J are TRBV6-6 and TRBJ1-5, with D hard to call. The CDR3 totals 16 residues. The germline V gene encodes CDR1 MNHNY and CDR2 SVGAGI (reference sequence). V was shortened by 6 bases and J by 0 bases, with 15 bases between the two germline ends. The chain's CDR3 is CASSPPGQVSNQPQHF. In nucleotides, the CDR3 is TGTGCCAGCAGCCCCCCTGGGCAGGTTAGCAATCAGCCCCAGCATTTT.

This clone came up a few times. The chain uses TRBV18 and TRBJ1-1, with 8 bases matching TRBD1. CDR1 and CDR2 (germline): KGHSH, LQKENI. The J segment lost 1 base and the V segment lost 6 bases, leaving 4 bases of the junction unmatched. The CDR3 totals 14 residues. The CDR3: CASSLQGGNTEAFF. The CDR3 DNA sequence: TGTGCCAGCTCTCTACAGGGGGGGAACACTGAAGCTTTCTTT.

V and J are TRBV5-8 and TRBJ1-1; D unresolved. This CDR3 has 14 residues. Trimming removed 2 bases at V and 2 bases at J, with 10 bases between. In germline, CDR1 is SGHTS, CDR2 YDEGEE. The DNA of the CDR3 is TGTGCCAGCAGCTTAAGAGTATTAAACACTGAAGCTTTCTTT. As protein: CASSLRVLNTEAFF. The full variable domain, in which reference TRBV5-8 and TRBJ1-1 provide the parts outside the CDR3, is EAGVTQSPTHLIKTRGQQATLRCSPISGHTSVYWYQQALGLGLQFLLWYDEGEERNRGNFPPRFSGRQFPNYSSELNVNALELEDSALYLCASSLRVLNTEAFFGQGTRLTVV.

The rearrangement joins TRBV7-2 to TRBJ2-2; the D is unclear. Germline V gene lookup returns CDR1 SGHTA and CDR2 FQGNSA. The CDR3 length is 15 residues. V was pared by 4 bases and J by 0 bases, with 9 bases between. CDR3 nucleotides: TGTGCCAGCAGCTCTGACACCGCGAACACCGGGGAGCTGTTTTTT. This translates into CASSSDTANTGELFF.

This rearrangement joins TRBV5-4 to TRBJ1-1, with D perhaps matching TRBD1 (6 bases). Germline V lookup: CDR1 SGHNT, CDR2 YYREEE (reference sequence). This CDR3 has 14 residues. V lost 2 bases and J 3 bases, leaving 11 bases between the germline ends. CDR3 amino acids: CASSFDRSHTEAFF. CDR3 sequence (DNA): TGTGCCAGCAGCTTCGACAGGTCGCACACTGAAGCTTTCTTT.

This chain connects TRBV23-1 to TRBJ2-1; TRBD2 aligns across 10 bases. TRBV23-1 is treated as an ORF (open reading frame) with a function not yet certain. V was clipped by 0 bases and J by 9 bases; unmatched bases: 8. The CDR3 sequence is 16 residues long. Here the CDR3 DNA reads TGCGCCAGCAGTCAATCGTTGGTAGCGGGAGGCAGTGAGCAGTTCTTC. This sequence encodes CASSQSLVAGGSEQFF.

The chain employs TRBV11-2 and TRBJ2-1, with a weak D call TRBD2 (6 bases). The germline V and J ends were trimmed by 6 bases and 7 bases, with 16 bases remaining between them. The CDR3 has 14 residues. Germline CDR1 and CDR2: SGHAT and FQNNGV. Written as DNA, the CDR3 is TGTGCCAGCAGGAACTTGGGGGGTGTAAATGAGCAGTTCTTC. Its protein is CASRNLGGVNEQFF.

This chain links TRBV7-2 with TRBJ2-1, with a tentative D call TRBD1 (5 bases). Germline lookup yields CDR1 SGHTA and CDR2 FQGNSA. This CDR3 spans 15 amino acids. V was clipped by 5 bases and J by 6 bases, with 17 bases between them. CDR3 DNA: TGTGCCAGCAGCCCCCAAATTGGGGCCGTCAATGAGCAGTTCTTC. Its protein product is CASSPQIGAVNEQFF.

The CDR3 is CASSSVGLTSYEQYF. The CDR3 DNA follows: TGTGCCAGCAGCTCAGTGGGACTTACCTCCTACGAGCAGTACTTC. The chain carries TRBV11-2 and TRBJ2-7; maybe TRBD2 (6 bases). Germline CDR1 is SGHAT and CDR2 is FQNNGV. The CDR3 is made up of 15 amino acids. Trimming left V 4 bases short and J 0 bases short, with 13 bases between.

This chain uses TRBV28 with TRBJ2-5; tentative D call: TRBD2 (5 bases). Trimming cost V 4 bases and J 2 bases, with 11 bases left between them. CDR3 size: 14 residues. Per germline, CDR1 MDHEN and CDR2 SYDVKM. CDR3 DNA: TGTGCCAGCAGTTATTCTTCGGGGCAAGAGACCCAGTACTTC. Translation: CASSYSSGQETQYF.

The chain is built from TRBV6-5 and TRBJ1-2; no firm D call. Germline V gene data show CDR1 as MNHEY and CDR2 as SVGAGI. There are 14 residues in the CDR3. Trimming removed 6 bases at V and 0 bases at J, with 11 bases between. DNA of the CDR3: TGTGCCAGCAGGTTCCGTCTATCTAACTATGGCTACACCTTC. This sequence encodes CASRFRLSNYGYTF.

The V and J genes are TRBV5-1 and TRBJ2-1; TRBD2 aligns across 7 bases. The ends lost 4 bases at V and 0 bases at J; junction bases unmatched: 10. The CDR3 loop spans 17 amino acids. In germline, CDR1 is SGHRS, CDR2 YFSETQ. CDR3 loop: CASSPWGGLNSYNEQFF. The CDR3 DNA follows: TGCGCCAGCAGCCCTTGGGGGGGTTTAAACTCCTACAATGAGCAGTTCTTC.

The DNA for the CDR3 is TGTGCCAGCAGCTTAGACCGGGATAGCGGGGAGCTGTTTTTT. This translates into CASSLDRDSGELFF. The rearrangement joins TRBV7-9 to TRBJ2-2; maybe TRBD2 (5 bases). Germline values: CDR1 SEHNR, CDR2 FQNEAQ (reference sequence). The CDR3 totals 14 residues. Trimming pared 1 base from V and 7 bases from J, leaving 10 bases between.

The V and J genes are TRBV7-9 and TRBJ2-7, with a possible D match to TRBD1 (5 bases). V was clipped by 2 bases and J by 0 bases, with 8 bases between them. Germline loops: CDR1 SEHNR, CDR2 FQNEAQ (reference sequence). The CDR3 totals 14 residues. Here the CDR3 reads CASSLTGLSYEQYF. Here the CDR3 DNA reads TGTGCCAGCAGCTTAACAGGTCTCTCCTACGAGCAGTACTTC.

V usage is TRBV18 and J usage is TRBJ1-2; D gene uncertain. V was shortened by 3 bases and J by 3 bases, with 11 bases between the two germline ends. The CDR3 is 14 residues long. Germline V gene lookup returns CDR1 KGHSH and CDR2 LQKENI. CDR3 in amino acids: CASSPRVTDYGYTF. The DNA of the CDR3 is TGTGCCAGCTCACCCCGGGTAACTGACTATGGCTACACCTTC.

The chain is built from TRBV29-1 and TRBJ1-2, with 7 bases identical to TRBD1. Per the germline V gene, CDR1 is SQVTM and CDR2 is ANQGSEA. With V trimmed by 5 bases and J by 8 bases, 11 bases remained unmatched. This CDR3 contains 13 residues. The CDR3, as DNA: TGCAGCGTTTTAGGGCAGGGGGTTATCGGCTACACCTTC. It codes for CSVLGQGVIGYTF.